This T cell receptor beta chain came from a study of CD8 T cells in ankylosing spondylitis. MiXCR was run by TCRdb on the 5' RACE reads, yielding one entry per CDR3 protein. Of nearly 250,000 distinct CDR3 sequences listed, 30% to 35% are singletons. Germline trimming cut 3 bases from V and 7 bases from J; bases unmatched to any gene: 5. The length of the CDR3 is 14 residues. CDR1 and CDR2 (germline): KGHDR, SFDVKD. This clonotype has more than one count but fewer than ten. The chain employs TRBV24-1 and TRBJ1-2; 9 nucleotides align to TRBD1. The receptor comes from a male donor with ankylosing spondylitis or in good health (not recorded which). The sequenced sample consisted of blood, either unsorted or a sorted T cell fraction (not recorded which). The CDR3 nucleotides read TGTGCCACCAGTGATAGGACAGGGGCAAGTGGCTACACCTTC. It translates to CATSDRTGASGYTF.